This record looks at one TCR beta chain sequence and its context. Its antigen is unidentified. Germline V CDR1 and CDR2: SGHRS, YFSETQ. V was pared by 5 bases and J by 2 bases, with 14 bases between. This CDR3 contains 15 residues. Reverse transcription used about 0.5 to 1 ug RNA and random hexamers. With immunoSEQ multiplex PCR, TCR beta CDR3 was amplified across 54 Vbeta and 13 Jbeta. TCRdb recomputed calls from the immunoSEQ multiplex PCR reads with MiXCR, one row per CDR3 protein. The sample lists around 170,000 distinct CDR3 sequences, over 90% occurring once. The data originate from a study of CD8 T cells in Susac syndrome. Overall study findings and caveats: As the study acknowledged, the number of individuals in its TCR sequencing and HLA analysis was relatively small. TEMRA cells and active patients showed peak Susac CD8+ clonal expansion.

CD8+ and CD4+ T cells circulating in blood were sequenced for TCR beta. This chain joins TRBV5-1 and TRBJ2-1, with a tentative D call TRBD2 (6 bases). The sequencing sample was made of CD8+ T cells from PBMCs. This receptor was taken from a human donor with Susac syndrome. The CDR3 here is CASRSSDHTYNEQFF. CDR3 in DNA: TGCGCCAGCAGATCTAGCGACCACACCTACAATGAGCAGTTCTTC.